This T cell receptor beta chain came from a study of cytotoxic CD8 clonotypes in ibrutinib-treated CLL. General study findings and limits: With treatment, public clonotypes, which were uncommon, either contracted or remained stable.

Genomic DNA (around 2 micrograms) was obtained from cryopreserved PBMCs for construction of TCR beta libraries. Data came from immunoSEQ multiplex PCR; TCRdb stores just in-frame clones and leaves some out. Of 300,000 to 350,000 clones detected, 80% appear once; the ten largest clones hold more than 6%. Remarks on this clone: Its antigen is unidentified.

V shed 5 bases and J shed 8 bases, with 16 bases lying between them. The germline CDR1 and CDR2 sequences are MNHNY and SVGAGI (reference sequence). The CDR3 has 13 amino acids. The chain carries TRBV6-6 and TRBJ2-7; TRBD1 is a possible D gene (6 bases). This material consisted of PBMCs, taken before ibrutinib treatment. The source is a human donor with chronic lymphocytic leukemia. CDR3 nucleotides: TGTGCCAGCAGTCAATCTACAGGGATACAGCAGTACTTC. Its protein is CASSQSTGIQQYF.